One and the same sample provided the 28 T cell receptor beta chains below, sequenced in a study of CXCR3 chemokines and chemotherapy response in bladder cancer. TCRdb independently ran MiXCR on the PCR reads; one entry per CDR3 protein. The sample records a few thousand distinct CDR3 sequences, 6.5% to 9% being singletons. This sample was gathered from a patient whose treatment included neoadjuvant chemotherapy. These receptors all stem from a human donor with bladder cancer that responded to neoadjuvant chemotherapy.

This clonotype appeared many times. The rearrangement uses TRBV6-6 and TRBJ2-7, with D tentatively TRBD1 (5 bases). The V end lost 6 bases, the J end lost 3 bases, and 18 bases lay between the germline ends. The CDR3 length is 15 residues. Germline V lookup: CDR1 MNHNY, CDR2 SVGAGI (reference sequence). The CDR3 loop is CASSRLWQGHYEQYF. In DNA, the CDR3 is TGTGCCAGCAGCCGCCTTTGGCAGGGCCACTACGAGCAGTACTTC.

The table lists this clonotype with many counts. This chain connects TRBV28 to TRBJ2-1; 8 bases line up with TRBD1. CDR1 is MDHEN and CDR2 is SYDVKM in the germline V gene. V lost 0 bases and J lost 8; bases outside the gene matches: 3. This CDR3 spans 14 amino acids. The CDR3 is CASSLWDRVDEQFF. Here the CDR3 DNA reads TGTGCCAGCAGTTTATGGGACAGGGTCGATGAGCAGTTCTTC.

This clonotype was detected many times. The V call is TRBV7-9, the J call TRBJ2-1; D ambiguous. The CDR3 runs to 16 residues. V lost 1 base to trimming and J lost 2 bases, with 12 bases between them. Germline V lookup: CDR1 SEHNR, CDR2 FQNEAQ (reference sequence). CDR3 sequence: CASSLVTRAAYNEQFF. The CDR3 coding sequence is TGTGCCAGCAGCTTAGTCACAAGGGCAGCCTACAATGAGCAGTTCTTC.

Within the sample, this clonotype is medium-sized. This chain connects TRBV7-2 to TRBJ2-7; no definite D call. The CDR3 is 13 amino acids. V dropped 5 bases and J dropped 7 bases, with 15 bases sitting between them. Germline V gives CDR1 SGHTA, CDR2 FQGNSA. The CDR3 loop is CASSRDLYKEQYF. Here the CDR3 DNA reads TGTGCCAGCAGCCGAGACCTCTATAAGGAGCAGTACTTC.

By sample fraction, this clonotype is medium-sized. The V and J genes are TRBV6-1 and TRBJ1-5; TRBD1 might be the D (6 bases). With 3 bases removed from V and 6 bases from J, the gap between germline ends came to 15 bases. Germline values: CDR1 MNHNS, CDR2 SASEGT. This CDR3 contains 15 residues. In nucleotides, the CDR3 is TGTGCCAGCAGTGAGGGGGGGGGCTCGGTTCAGCCCCAGCATTTT. Its translation is CASSEGGGSVQPQHF.

In this sample, this clonotype turned up many times. The chain uses TRBV19 and TRBJ2-3; 11 bases match TRBD2. Germline loops: CDR1 LNHDA, CDR2 SQIVND (reference sequence). The CDR3 runs to 17 residues. Trimming cost V 1 base and J 5 bases; bases outside gene matches: 8. The CDR3 region is CASSIVYPSGGLDTQYF. The CDR3 DNA reads TGTGCCAGTAGTATAGTTTACCCTAGCGGGGGGTTAGATACGCAGTATTTT.

By share, this clonotype ranks as medium-sized (0.01 to 0.1%). This chain joins TRBV6-1 and TRBJ1-4; D gene uncertain. The germline V and J ends were trimmed by 3 bases and 3 bases, with 8 bases remaining between them. Germline V gene data show CDR1 as MNHNS and CDR2 as SASEGT. The CDR3 consists of 14 residues. The CDR3 coding sequence is TGTGCCAGCAGTGACGGAACAGCTAATGAAAAACTGTTTTTT. Residues: CASSDGTANEKLFF.

V and J are TRBV30 and TRBJ2-1; D is undetermined. The CDR3 is 13 residues long. The ends were cut back, 2 bases at V and 2 bases at J, with 7 bases in the middle. CDR1 and CDR2 from the germline V gene are GTSNPN and SVGIG (reference sequence). CDR3 amino acids: CAWSPTAYNEQFF. The CDR3 coding sequence is TGTGCCTGGAGTCCCACTGCCTACAATGAGCAGTTCTTC.

This clonotype showed up just a few times. V usage is TRBV7-9 and J usage is TRBJ2-3; 10 bases match TRBD2. The germline gives CDR1 SEHNR, CDR2 FQNEAQ (reference sequence). The CDR3 runs 18 residues. V shed 5 bases, J shed 3 bases, and the junction held 14 bases outside the gene matches. In nucleotides, the CDR3 is TGTGCCAGCAGCGGTGGGCTAGCGGGGGCCCTATTGACAGATACGCAGTATTTT. Amino acid sequence: CASSGGLAGALLTDTQYF.

This clonotype came up many times. The chain carries TRBV12-3 or TRBV12-4 and TRBJ1-1; no clear D gene. Trimming removed 6 bases from V and 0 bases from J, with 11 bases in between. This CDR3 has 14 residues. CDR3 residues: CASRDGNMNTEAFF. The CDR3 DNA reads TGTGCCAGCAGGGACGGAAACATGAACACTGAAGCTTTCTTT.

The chain recombines TRBV12-3 or TRBV12-4 with TRBJ1-4; TRBD1 might be the D (5 bases). V dropped 6 bases and J dropped 2 bases, with 13 bases sitting between them. This CDR3 comprises 15 residues. CDR3 sequence reads: CASRVGRSTNEKLFF. CDR3 DNA: TGTGCCAGCAGGGTGGGGCGGTCGACTAATGAAAAACTGTTTTTT.

By share, this clonotype ranks as medium-sized. The gene calls are TRBV29-1 and TRBJ2-4; perhaps TRBD1 as D (6 bases). CDR1 and CDR2 from the germline V gene are SQVTM and ANQGSEA. The length of the CDR3 is 15 residues. The V gene lost 6 bases and the J gene lost 3 bases, with 18 bases spanning the gap. DNA for the CDR3: TGCAGCGTGTTCAGGGGATCGGTGGGCAAAAACATTCAGTACTTC. Protein sequence: CSVFRGSVGKNIQYF.

This clonotype showed up many times. The rearrangement links TRBV15 to TRBJ1-1; D not resolved. V was trimmed by 1 base and J by 3 bases, leaving 15 bases between them. This CDR3 has 16 amino acids. Germline assignment: CDR1 LNHNV and CDR2 YYDKDF (reference sequence). The CDR3 is CATSRVVRGGHTEAFF. The CDR3 region has the DNA TGTGCCACCAGCAGAGTGGTCCGGGGAGGGCACACTGAAGCTTTCTTT.

This clonotype was observed many times. CDR3: CASSYGQMRSGNTIYF. The DNA of the CDR3 is TGTGCCAGCAGTTACGGGCAGATGCGATCTGGAAACACCATATATTTT. J is TRBJ1-3 and V is TRBV6-6, with D hard to call. This CDR3 is 16 amino acids long. V was clipped by 2 bases and J by 1 base, with 12 bases between them. The V gene's germline CDR1 is MNHNY and CDR2 SVGAGI (reference sequence).

By sample fraction, this clonotype is medium-sized. The chain uses TRBV19 and TRBJ2-1, with TRBD1 as a possible D gene (5 bases). The V gene lost 0 bases and the J gene lost 8 bases, with 17 bases spanning the gap. The germline CDR1 and CDR2 sequences are LNHDA and SQIVND (reference sequence). There are 16 residues in the CDR3. DNA of the CDR3: TGTGCCAGTAGTATAGATAGGGGTTTTTTGGAATATGAGCAGTTCTTC. Translation: CASSIDRGFLEYEQFF.

The genes are TRBV11-2 and TRBJ2-1, with 13 bases matching TRBD2. This CDR3 is 18 amino acids long. Germline V gene data show CDR1 as SGHAT and CDR2 as FQNNGV. J gave up 1 base and V 1 base, and 4 bases lay outside the gene matches. Here the CDR3 reads CASSLGTSGRLSYNEQFF. In DNA form, the CDR3 reads TGTGCCAGCAGCTTAGGGACTAGCGGGAGACTATCCTACAATGAGCAGTTCTTC. Filled out from reference TRBV11-2 and TRBJ2-1, the complete variable domain reads EAGVAQSPRYKIIEKRQSVAFWCNPISGHATLYWYQQILGQGPKLLIQFQNNGVVDDSQLPKDRFSAERLKGVDSTLKIQPAKLEDSAVYLCASSLGTSGRLSYNEQFFGPGTRLTVL.

This clonotype has ten or more counts. The chain links TRBV10-3 to TRBJ2-6, with 10 bases lining up with TRBD1. Germline loops: CDR1 ENHRY, CDR2 SYGVKD. The CDR3 sequence is 15 residues long. J lost 2 bases, V lost 6 bases, and 1 base had no gene match. The DNA of the CDR3 is TGTGCCATCAGGGGGACAGGGGCTGGGGCCAACGTCCTGACTTTC. It specifies CAIRGTGAGANVLTF.

This clonotype showed up many times. The rearrangement links TRBV19 to TRBJ2-7; possibly TRBD1 or TRBD2 for D (5 bases each). Between the trimmed V and J ends, which lost 6 bases and 4 bases, there was a span of 22 bases. The V gene's germline CDR1 is LNHDA and CDR2 SQIVND (reference sequence). This CDR3 is 16 amino acids long. The CDR3 loop reads CASSPPGPRGIYEQYF. CDR3 sequence (DNA): TGTGCCAGTAGCCCTCCGGGACCGCGTGGGATTTACGAGCAGTACTTC.

Worth noting for this clonotype: This may come from a read error, since a much larger clone is one base off. The gene calls are TRBV19 and TRBJ2-5, with D perhaps matching TRBD2 (6 bases). The CDR3 covers 15 residues. Trimming stripped 10 bases from V and 5 bases from J, with 23 bases between. The germline V gene encodes CDR1 LNHDA and CDR2 SQIVND (reference sequence). CDR3 sequence: CATTTGGVWGETQYF. The CDR3 DNA is TGTGCCACCACTACTGGCGGGGTCTGGGGGGAGACCCAGTACTTC. Combining the CDR3 with reference TRBV19 and TRBJ2-5 gives the whole variable domain DGGITQSPKYLFRKEGQNVTLSCEQNLNHDAMYWYRQDPGQGLRLIYYSQIVNDFQKGDIAEGYSVSREKKESFPLTVTSAQKNPTAFYLCATTTGGVWGETQYFGPGTRLLVL.

This clonotype was seen repeatedly, ten times or more. This chain connects TRBV19 to TRBJ2-7; 12 nucleotides align to TRBD2. Germline trimming cut 3 bases from V and 2 bases from J; bases unmatched to any gene: 5. The CDR3 extends over 16 amino acids. Germline CDR1 and CDR2: LNHDA and SQIVND (reference sequence). CDR3: CASSISTSGGPYEQYF. The CDR3 nucleotides are TGTGCCAGTAGTATCTCGACTAGCGGGGGACCCTACGAGCAGTACTTC.

This sequence joins TRBV12-3 or TRBV12-4 and TRBJ2-2, with D possibly matching TRBD1 (5 bases). The CDR3 is 13 residues long. Trimming took 1 base from V and 6 from J, leaving 6 bases between them. CDR3 protein: CASSLGGPGELFF. The CDR3 bases are TGTGCCAGCAGTTTAGGGGGCCCCGGGGAGCTGTTTTTT.

The chain recombines TRBV10-3 with TRBJ2-7; TRBD1 agrees at 7 bases. J was trimmed by 4 bases and V by 0 bases; bases with no gene match: 9. Germline CDR1 and CDR2: ENHRY and SYGVKD. The CDR3 length is 16 residues. The CDR3 sequence: CAISESLSTGFYEQYF. The DNA for the CDR3 is TGTGCCATCAGTGAGTCGTTATCGACAGGGTTTTACGAGCAGTACTTC.

Relative to its sample, this clonotype is medium-sized (0.01 to 0.1%). The chain is built from TRBV12-3 or TRBV12-4 and TRBJ1-2; D uncertain. Trimming pared 3 bases from V and 4 bases from J, leaving 6 bases between. The CDR3 has 12 amino acids. This chain's CDR3 is CASSFLAYGYTF. In DNA, the CDR3 is TGTGCCAGCAGTTTCTTGGCCTATGGCTACACCTTC.

V is TRBV7-9 and J is TRBJ1-1, with D possibly being TRBD1 (6 bases). V was cut by 5 bases and J by 1 base, with 11 bases left in between. The CDR3 spans 14 residues. Germline V gene lookup returns CDR1 SEHNR and CDR2 FQNEAQ (reference sequence). CDR3 nucleotides: TGTGCCAGCAGCCCAGCCAGGGGGAACACTGAAGCTTTCTTT. Translating it yields CASSPARGNTEAFF.

This clonotype was counted a few times. The rearrangement joins TRBV12-3 or TRBV12-4 to TRBJ1-1; D is undetermined. V lost 3 bases to trimming and J lost 2 bases, with 10 bases between them. The CDR3 length is 14 residues. CDR3 loop: CASSFRLSNTEAFF. DNA of the CDR3: TGTGCCAGCAGTTTTAGACTTTCTAACACTGAAGCTTTCTTT.

This rearrangement joins TRBV12-3 or TRBV12-4 to TRBJ1-3, with unresolved D. Trimming removed 5 bases from V and 0 bases from J, with 20 bases in between. The CDR3 loop spans 18 amino acids. The CDR3 DNA follows: TGTGCCAGCAGTCTAGAGCGGTCCCTATTAACCTCTGGAAACACCATATATTTT. Residues: CASSLERSLLTSGNTIYF.

This clonotype was picked up many times. The chain is built from TRBV5-4 and TRBJ2-1, with D unresolved. Germline values: CDR1 SGHNT, CDR2 YYREEE (reference sequence). Trimming removed 1 base from V and 0 bases from J, with 8 bases in between. The CDR3 is made up of 15 amino acids. The CDR3 here is CASSLCACSYNEQFF. DNA of the CDR3: TGTGCCAGCAGCTTGTGCGCTTGCTCCTACAATGAGCAGTTCTTC.

This clonotype was picked up many times. This chain connects TRBV6-1 to TRBJ1-1; D is perhaps TRBD1 (5 bases). The CDR3 sequence is 15 residues long. The germline gives CDR1 MNHNS, CDR2 SASEGT. V was cut by 5 bases and J by 4 bases, with 17 bases left in between. CDR3 residues: CASSRGGGGSTEAFF. The CDR3 DNA follows: TGTGCCAGCAGTCGGGGCGGGGGAGGGTCCACTGAAGCTTTCTTT.